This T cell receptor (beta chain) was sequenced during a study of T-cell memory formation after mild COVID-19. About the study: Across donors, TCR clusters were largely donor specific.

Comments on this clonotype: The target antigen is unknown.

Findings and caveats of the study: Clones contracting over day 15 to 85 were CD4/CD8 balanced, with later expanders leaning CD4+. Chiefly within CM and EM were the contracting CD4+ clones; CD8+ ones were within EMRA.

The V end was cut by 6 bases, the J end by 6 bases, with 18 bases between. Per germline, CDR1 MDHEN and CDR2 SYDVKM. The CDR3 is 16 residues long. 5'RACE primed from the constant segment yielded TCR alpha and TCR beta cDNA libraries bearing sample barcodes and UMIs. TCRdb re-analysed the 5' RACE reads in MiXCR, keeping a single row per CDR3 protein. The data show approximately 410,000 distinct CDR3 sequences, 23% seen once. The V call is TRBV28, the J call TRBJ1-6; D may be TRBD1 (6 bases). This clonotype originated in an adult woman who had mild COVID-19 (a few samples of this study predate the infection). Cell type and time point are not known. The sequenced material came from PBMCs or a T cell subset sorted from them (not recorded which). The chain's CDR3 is CASSPSGAELNSPLHF. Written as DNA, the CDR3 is TGTGCCAGCAGCCCTTCGGGGGCTGAACTTAATTCACCCCTCCACTTT. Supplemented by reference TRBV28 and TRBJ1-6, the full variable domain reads DVKVTQSSRYLVKRTGEKVFLECVQDMDHENMFWYRQDPGLGLRLIYFSYDVKMKEKGDIPEGYSVSREKKERFSLILESASTNQTSMYLCASSPSGAELNSPLHFGNGTRLTVT.